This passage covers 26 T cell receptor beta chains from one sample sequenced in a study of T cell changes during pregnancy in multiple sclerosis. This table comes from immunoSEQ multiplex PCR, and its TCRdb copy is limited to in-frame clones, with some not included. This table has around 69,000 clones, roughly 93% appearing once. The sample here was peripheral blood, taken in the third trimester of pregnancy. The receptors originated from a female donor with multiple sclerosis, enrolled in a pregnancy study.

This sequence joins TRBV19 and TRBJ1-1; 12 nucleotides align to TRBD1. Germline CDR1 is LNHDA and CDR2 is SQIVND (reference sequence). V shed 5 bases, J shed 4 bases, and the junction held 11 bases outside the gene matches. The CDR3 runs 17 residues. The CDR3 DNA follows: TGTGCCAGTAGTTTCCCCGGGACAGGGGGCTTCGGCACTGAAGCTTTCTTT. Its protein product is CASSFPGTGGFGTEAFF.

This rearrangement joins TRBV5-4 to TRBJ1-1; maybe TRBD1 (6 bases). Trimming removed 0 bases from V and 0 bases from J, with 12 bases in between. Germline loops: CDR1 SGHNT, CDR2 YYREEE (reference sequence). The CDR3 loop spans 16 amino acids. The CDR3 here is CASSLGVGQMNTEAFF. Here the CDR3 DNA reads TGTGCCAGCAGCTTGGGAGTAGGACAGATGAACACTGAAGCTTTCTTT.

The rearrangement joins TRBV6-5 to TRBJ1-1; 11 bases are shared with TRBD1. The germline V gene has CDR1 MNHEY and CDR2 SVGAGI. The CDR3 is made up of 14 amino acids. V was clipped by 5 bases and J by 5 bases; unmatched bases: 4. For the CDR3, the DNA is TGTGCCAGCAGTCGGACAGGGGGCTCGACTGAAGCTTTCTTT. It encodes CASSRTGGSTEAFF.

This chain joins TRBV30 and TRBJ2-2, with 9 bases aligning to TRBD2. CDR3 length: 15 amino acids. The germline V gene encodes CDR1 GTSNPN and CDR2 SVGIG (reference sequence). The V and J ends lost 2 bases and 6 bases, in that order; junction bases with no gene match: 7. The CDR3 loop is CAWSLAGPSPGELFF. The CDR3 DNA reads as TGTGCCTGGAGTCTAGCGGGACCCAGCCCCGGGGAGCTGTTTTTT.

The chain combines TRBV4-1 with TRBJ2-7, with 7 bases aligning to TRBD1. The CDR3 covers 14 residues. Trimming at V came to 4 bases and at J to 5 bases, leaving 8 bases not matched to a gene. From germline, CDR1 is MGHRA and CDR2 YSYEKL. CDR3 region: CASSPGDRKHEQYF. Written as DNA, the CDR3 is TGCGCCAGCAGCCCTGGGGACAGAAAACACGAGCAGTACTTC.

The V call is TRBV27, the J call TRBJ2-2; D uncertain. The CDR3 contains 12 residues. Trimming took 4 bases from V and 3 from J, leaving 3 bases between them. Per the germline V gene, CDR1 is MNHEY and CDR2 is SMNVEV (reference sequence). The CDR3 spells CASSSHTGELFF. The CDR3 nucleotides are TGTGCCAGCAGTTCTCACACCGGGGAGCTGTTTTTT.

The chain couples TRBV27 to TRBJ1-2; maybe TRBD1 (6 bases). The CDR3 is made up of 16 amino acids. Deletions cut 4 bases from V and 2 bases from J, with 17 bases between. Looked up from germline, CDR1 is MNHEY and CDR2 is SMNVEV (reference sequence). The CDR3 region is CASSYSQGPINYGYTF. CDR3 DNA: TGTGCCAGCAGTTATAGCCAGGGGCCTATAAACTATGGCTACACCTTC.

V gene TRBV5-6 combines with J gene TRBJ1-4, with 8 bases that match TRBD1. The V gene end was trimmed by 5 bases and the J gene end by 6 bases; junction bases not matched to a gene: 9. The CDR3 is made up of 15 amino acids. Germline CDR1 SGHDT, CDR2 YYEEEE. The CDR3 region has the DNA TGTGCCAGCAGTCCGACCGGGACAGGCTATGAAAAACTGTTTTTT. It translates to CASSPTGTGYEKLFF.

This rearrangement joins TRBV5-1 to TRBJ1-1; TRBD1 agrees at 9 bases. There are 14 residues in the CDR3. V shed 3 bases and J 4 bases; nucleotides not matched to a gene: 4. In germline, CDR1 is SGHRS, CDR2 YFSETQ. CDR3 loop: CASSSDRGGTEAFF. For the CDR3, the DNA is TGCGCCAGCAGCTCGGACAGGGGTGGCACTGAAGCTTTCTTT.

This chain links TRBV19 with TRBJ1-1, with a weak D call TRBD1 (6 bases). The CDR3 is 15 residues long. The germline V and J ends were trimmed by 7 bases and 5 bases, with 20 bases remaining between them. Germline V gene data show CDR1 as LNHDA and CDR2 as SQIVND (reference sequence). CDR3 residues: CASNIVGQIGTEAFF. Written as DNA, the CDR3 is TGTGCCAGTAATATTGTAGGACAGATCGGAACTGAAGCTTTCTTT. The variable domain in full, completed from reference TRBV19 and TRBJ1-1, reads DGGITQSPKYLFRKEGQNVTLSCEQNLNHDAMYWYRQDPGQGLRLIYYSQIVNDFQKGDIAEGYSVSREKKESFPLTVTSAQKNPTAFYLCASNIVGQIGTEAFFGQGTRLTVV.

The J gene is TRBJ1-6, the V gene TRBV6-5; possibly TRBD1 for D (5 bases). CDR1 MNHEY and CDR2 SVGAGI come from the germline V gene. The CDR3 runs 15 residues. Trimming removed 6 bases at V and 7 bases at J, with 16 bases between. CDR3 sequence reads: CASRRPSAGNSPLHF. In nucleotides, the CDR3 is TGTGCCAGCAGACGCCCTTCAGCAGGGAATTCACCCCTCCACTTT.

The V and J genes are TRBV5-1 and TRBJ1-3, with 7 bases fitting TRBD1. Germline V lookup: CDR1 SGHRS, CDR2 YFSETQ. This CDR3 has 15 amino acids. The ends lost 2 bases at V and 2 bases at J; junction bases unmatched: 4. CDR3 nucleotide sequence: TGCGCCAGCAGCTTCCTGGGACAGCCTGGAAACACCATATATTTT. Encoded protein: CASSFLGQPGNTIYF.

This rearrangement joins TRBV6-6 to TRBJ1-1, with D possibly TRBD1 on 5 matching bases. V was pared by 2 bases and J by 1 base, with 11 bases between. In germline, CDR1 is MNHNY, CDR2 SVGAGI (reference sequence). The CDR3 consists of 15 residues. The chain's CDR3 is CASSYPTTGNTEAFF. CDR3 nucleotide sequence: TGTGCCAGCAGTTACCCTACTACAGGGAACACTGAAGCTTTCTTT.

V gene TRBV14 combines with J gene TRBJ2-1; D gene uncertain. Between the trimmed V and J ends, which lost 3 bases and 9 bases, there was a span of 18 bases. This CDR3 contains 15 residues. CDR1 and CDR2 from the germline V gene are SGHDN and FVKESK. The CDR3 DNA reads TGTGCCAGCAGCCACCCCCCCAAGCGAGGCGGTGAGCAGTTCTTC. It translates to CASSHPPKRGGEQFF.

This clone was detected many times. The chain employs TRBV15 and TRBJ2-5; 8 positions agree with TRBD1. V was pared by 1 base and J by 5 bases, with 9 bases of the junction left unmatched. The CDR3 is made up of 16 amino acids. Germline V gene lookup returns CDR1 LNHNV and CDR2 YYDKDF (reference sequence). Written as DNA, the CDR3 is TGTGCCACCAGCAGAGCCGGGACAGGTATACAGGAGACCCAGTACTTC. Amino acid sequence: CATSRAGTGIQETQYF. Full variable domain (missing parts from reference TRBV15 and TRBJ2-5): DAMVIQNPRYQVTQFGKPVTLSCSQTLNHNVMYWYQQKSSQAPKLLFHYYDKDFNNEADTPDNFQSRRPNTSFCFLDIRSPGLGDTAMYLCATSRAGTGIQETQYFGPGTRLLVL.

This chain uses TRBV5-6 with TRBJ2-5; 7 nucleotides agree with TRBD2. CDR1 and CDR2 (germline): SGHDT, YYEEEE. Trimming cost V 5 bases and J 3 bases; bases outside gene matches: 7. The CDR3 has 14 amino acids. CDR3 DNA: TGTGCCAGCAGACGTCCCGCGGGGGAAGAGACCCAGTACTTC. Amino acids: CASRRPAGEETQYF.

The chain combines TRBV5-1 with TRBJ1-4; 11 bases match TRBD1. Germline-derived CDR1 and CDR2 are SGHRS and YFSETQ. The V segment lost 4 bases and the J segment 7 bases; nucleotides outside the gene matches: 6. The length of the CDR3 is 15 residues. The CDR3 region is CASSAADRGPEKLFF. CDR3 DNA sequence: TGCGCCAGCAGCGCCGCGGACAGGGGGCCTGAAAAACTGTTTTTT.

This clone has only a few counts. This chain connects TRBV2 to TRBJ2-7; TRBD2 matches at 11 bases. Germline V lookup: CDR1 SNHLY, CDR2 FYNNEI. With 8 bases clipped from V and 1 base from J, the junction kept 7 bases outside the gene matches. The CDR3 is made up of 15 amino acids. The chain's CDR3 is CASGSGGAKSYEQYF. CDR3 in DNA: TGTGCCAGCGGTAGCGGGGGGGCCAAATCCTACGAGCAGTACTTC.

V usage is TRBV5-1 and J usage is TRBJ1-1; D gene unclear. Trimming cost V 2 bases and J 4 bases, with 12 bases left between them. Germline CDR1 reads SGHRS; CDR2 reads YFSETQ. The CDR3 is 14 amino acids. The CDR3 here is CASSLIGGSTEAFF. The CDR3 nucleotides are TGCGCCAGCAGCTTAATTGGTGGGAGCACTGAAGCTTTCTTT.

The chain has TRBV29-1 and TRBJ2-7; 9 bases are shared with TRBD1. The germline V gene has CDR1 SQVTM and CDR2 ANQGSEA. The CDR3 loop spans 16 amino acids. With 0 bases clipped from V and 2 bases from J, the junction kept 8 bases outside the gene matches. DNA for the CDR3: TGCAGCGTTGAAGAAATACTTGACAGGGGGGCCTACGAGCAGTACTTC. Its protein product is CSVEEILDRGAYEQYF.

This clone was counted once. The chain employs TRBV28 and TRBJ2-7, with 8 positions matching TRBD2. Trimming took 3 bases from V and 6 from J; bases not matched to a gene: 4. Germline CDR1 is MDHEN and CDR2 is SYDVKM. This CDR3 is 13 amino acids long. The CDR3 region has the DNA TGTGCCAGCAGTTTCCCCGGGAGGGTCGAGCAGTACTTC. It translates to CASSFPGRVEQYF.

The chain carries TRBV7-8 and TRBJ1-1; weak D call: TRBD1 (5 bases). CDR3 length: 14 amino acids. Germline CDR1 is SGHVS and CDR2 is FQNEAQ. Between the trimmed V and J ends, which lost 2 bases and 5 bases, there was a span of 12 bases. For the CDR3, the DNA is TGTGCCAGCAGCTTAATCACAAAGGGGACTGAAGCTTTCTTT. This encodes CASSLITKGTEAFF.

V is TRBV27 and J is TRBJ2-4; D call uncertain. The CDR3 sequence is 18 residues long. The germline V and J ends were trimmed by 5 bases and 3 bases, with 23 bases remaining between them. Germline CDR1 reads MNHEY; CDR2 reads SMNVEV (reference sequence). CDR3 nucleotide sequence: TGTGCCAGCAGTATGACAAGTCATATCAGTTCAAGCAAAAACATTCAGTACTTC. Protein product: CASSMTSHISSSKNIQYF.

The CDR3 bases are TGTGCCAGCGGACAGGGATGGGTCGGAGGCTACACCTTC. This sequence encodes CASGQGWVGGYTF. V and J are TRBV28 and TRBJ1-2; TRBD1 matches 8 bases. The junction had 10 bases not matched to a gene; V was cut back by 8 bases and J by 8 bases. Germline loops: CDR1 MDHEN, CDR2 SYDVKM. This CDR3 is 13 amino acids long.

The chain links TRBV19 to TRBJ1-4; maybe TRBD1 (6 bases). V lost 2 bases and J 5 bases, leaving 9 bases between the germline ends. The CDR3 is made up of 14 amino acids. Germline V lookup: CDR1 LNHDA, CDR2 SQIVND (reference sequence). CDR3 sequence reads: CASSITGQNEKLFF. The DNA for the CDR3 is TGTGCCAGTAGTATAACAGGACAGAATGAAAAACTGTTTTTT. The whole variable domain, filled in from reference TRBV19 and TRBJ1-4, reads DGGITQSPKYLFRKEGQNVTLSCEQNLNHDAMYWYRQDPGQGLRLIYYSQIVNDFQKGDIAEGYSVSREKKESFPLTVTSAQKNPTAFYLCASSITGQNEKLFFGSGTQLSVL.

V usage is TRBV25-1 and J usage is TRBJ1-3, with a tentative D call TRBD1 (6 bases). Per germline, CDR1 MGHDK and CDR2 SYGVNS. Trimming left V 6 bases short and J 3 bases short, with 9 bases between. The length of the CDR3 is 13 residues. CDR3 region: CASRQGGGNTIYF. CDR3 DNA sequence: TGTGCCAGCAGACAGGGTGGTGGAAACACCATATATTTT.